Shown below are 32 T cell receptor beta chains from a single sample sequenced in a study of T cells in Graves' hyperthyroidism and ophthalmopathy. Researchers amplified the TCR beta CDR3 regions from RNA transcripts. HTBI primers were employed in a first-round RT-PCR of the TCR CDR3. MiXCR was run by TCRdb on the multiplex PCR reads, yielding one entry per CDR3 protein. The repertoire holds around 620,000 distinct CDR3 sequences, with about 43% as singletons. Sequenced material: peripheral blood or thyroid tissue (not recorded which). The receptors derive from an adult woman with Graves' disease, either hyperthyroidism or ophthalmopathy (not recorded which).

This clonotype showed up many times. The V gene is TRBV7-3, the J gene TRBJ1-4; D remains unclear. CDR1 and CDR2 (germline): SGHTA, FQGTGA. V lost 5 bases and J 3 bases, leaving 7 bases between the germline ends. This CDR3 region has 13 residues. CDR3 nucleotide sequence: TGTGCCAGCAGCACGGCCCCTAATGAAAAACTGTTTTTT. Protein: CASSTAPNEKLFF.

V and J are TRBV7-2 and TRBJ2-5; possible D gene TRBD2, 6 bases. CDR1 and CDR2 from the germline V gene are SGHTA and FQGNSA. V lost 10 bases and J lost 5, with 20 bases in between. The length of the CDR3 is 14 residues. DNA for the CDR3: TGTGCCACCGAATCCTTGGAGGAGGGGGAGACCCAGTACTTC. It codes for CATESLEEGETQYF.

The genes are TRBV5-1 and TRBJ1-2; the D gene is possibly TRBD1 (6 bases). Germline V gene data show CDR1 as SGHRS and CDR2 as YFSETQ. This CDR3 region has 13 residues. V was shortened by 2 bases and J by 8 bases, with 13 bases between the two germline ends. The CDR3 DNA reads TGCGCCAGCAGCTTATCAGGGGAGAGCGGCTACACCTTC. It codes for CASSLSGESGYTF. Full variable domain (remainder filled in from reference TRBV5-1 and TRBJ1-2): KAGVTQTPRYLIKTRGQQVTLSCSPISGHRSVSWYQQTPGQGLQFLFEYFSETQRNKGNFPGRFSGRQFSNSRSEMNVSTLELGDSALYLCASSLSGESGYTFGSGTRLTVV.

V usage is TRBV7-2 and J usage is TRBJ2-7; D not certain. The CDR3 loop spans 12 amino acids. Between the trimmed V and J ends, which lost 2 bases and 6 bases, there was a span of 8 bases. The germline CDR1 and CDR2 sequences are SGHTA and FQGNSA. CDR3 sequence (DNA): TGTGCCAGCAGCTTAATTGCGACCGAGCAGTACTTC. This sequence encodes CASSLIATEQYF. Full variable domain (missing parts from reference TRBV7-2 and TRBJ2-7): GAGVSQSPSNKVTEKGKDVELRCDPISGHTALYWYRQSLGQGLEFLIYFQGNSAPDKSGLPSDRFSAERTGGSVSTLTIQRTQQEDSAVYLCASSLIATEQYFGPGTRLTVT.

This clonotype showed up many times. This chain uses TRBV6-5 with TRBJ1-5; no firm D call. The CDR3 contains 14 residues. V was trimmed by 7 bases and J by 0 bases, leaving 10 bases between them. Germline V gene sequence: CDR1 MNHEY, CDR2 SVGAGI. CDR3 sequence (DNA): TGTGCCAGCACCCAGGTTTATAGCAATCAGCCCCAGCATTTT. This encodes CASTQVYSNQPQHF.

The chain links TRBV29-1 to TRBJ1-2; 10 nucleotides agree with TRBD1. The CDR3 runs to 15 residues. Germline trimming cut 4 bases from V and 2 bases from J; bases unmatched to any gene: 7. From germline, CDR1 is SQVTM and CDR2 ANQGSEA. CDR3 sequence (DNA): TGCAGCGTTGCCAAGGACAGGGGGGTCAACTATGGCTACACCTTC. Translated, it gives CSVAKDRGVNYGYTF.

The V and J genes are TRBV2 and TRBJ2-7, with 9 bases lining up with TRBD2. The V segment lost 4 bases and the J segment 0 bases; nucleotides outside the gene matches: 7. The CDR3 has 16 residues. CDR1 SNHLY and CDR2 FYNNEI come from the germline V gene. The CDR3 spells CASSASGRLGSYEQYF. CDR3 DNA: TGTGCCAGCAGTGCGAGCGGGAGGCTGGGCTCCTACGAGCAGTACTTC.

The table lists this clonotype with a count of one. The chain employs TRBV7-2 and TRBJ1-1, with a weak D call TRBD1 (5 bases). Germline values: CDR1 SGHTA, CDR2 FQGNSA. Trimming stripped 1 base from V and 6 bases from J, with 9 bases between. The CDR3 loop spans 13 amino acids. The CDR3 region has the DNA TGTGCCAGCAGCTTAGTACAGGCCGCTGAAGCTTTCTTT. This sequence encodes CASSLVQAAEAFF.

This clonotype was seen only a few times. CDR3 region: CASSFQEVNSPLHF. The CDR3 DNA reads TGTGCCAGCAGCTTTCAGGAGGTTAATTCACCCCTCCACTTT. V usage is TRBV13 and J usage is TRBJ1-6, with D uncertain. From germline, CDR1 is PRHDT and CDR2 FYEKMQ (reference sequence). CDR3 size: 14 residues. V dropped 3 bases and J dropped 6 bases, with 9 bases sitting between them.

The CDR3 protein is CATSRDGGTDTQYF. The CDR3 nucleotides are TGTGCCACCAGCAGAGATGGGGGCACAGATACGCAGTATTTT. The chain has TRBV15 and TRBJ2-3; no clear D. This CDR3 contains 14 residues. V was shortened by 0 bases and J by 1 base, with 5 bases between the two germline ends. Germline assignment: CDR1 LNHNV and CDR2 YYDKDF (reference sequence). Complete variable domain (other parts from reference TRBV15 and TRBJ2-3): DAMVIQNPRYQVTQFGKPVTLSCSQTLNHNVMYWYQQKSSQAPKLLFHYYDKDFNNEADTPDNFQSRRPNTSFCFLDIRSPGLGDTAMYLCATSRDGGTDTQYFGPGTRLTVL.

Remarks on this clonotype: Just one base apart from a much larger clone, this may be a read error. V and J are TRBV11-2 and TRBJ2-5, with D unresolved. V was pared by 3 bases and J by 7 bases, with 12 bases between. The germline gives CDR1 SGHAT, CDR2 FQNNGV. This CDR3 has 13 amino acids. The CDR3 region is CASSFTPVGTQYF. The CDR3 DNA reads TGTGCCAGCAGCTTTACACCTGTGGGGACCCAGTACTTC. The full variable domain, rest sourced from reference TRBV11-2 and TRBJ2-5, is EAGVAQSPRYKIIEKRQSVAFWCNPISGHATLYWYQQILGQGPKLLIQFQNNGVVDDSQLPKDRFSAERLKGVDSTLKIQPAKLEDSAVYLCASSFTPVGTQYFGPGTRLLVL.

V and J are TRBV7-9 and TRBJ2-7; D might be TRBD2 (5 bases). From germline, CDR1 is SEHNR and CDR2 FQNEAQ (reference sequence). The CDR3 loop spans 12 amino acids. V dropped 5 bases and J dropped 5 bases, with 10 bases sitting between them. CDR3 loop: CASSAGPDEQYF. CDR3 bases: TGTGCCAGCAGCGCGGGTCCGGACGAGCAGTACTTC.

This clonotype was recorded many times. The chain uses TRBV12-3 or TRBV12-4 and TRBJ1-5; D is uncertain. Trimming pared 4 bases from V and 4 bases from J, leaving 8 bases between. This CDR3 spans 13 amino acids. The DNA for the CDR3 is TGTGCCAGCAGTTCGGACCTAAATCAGCCCCAGCATTTT. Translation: CASSSDLNQPQHF.

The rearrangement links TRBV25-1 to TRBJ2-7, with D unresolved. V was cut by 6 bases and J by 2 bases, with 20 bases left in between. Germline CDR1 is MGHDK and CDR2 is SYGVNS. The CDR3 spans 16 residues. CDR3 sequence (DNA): TGTGCCAGCAGCGTGGCGGCCCGCGACAAAGCCTACGAGCAGTACTTC. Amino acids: CASSVAARDKAYEQYF.

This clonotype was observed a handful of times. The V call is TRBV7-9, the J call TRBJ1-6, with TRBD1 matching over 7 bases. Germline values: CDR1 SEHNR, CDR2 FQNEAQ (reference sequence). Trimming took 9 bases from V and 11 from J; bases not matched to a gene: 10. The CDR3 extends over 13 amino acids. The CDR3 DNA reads TGTGCCAGTACCCCGGACAGGACAGCACCCCTCCACTTT. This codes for CASTPDRTAPLHF.

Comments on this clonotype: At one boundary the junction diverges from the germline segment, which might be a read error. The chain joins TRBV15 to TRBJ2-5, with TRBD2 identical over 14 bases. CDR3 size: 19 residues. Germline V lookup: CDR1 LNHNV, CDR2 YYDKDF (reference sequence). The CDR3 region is CATSRGLVGLAGVGETQYF. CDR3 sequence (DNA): TGTGCCACCAGTAGAGGTTTAGTGGGACTAGCGGGAGTTGGAGAGACCCAGTACTTC.

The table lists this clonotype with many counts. CDR3 DNA: TGTGCCACCAGCGGGACTAGCGGGAGAGACGAGCAGTACTTC. Encoded protein: CATSGTSGRDEQYF. This chain connects TRBV15 to TRBJ2-7; TRBD2 matches at 14 bases. The CDR3 contains 14 residues. Germline values: CDR1 LNHNV, CDR2 YYDKDF (reference sequence). Unmatched junction bases numbered 2, after V lost 5 bases and J lost 5 bases.

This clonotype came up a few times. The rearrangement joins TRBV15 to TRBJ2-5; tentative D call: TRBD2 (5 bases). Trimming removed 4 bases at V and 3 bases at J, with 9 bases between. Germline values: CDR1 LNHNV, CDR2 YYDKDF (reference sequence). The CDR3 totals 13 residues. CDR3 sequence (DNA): TGTGCCACCAGCACCGACGGGGAAGAGACCCAGTACTTC. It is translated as CATSTDGEETQYF.

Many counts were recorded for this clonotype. CDR3 nucleotide sequence: TGTGCCAGCAGCTCAGGTCGGAGGGCCTACGAGCAGTACTTC. Its translation is CASSSGRRAYEQYF. This chain connects TRBV7-2 to TRBJ2-7; D perhaps matches TRBD2 (6 bases). Trimming left V 4 bases short and J 2 bases short, with 12 bases between. The length of the CDR3 is 14 residues. Germline CDR1 and CDR2: SGHTA and FQGNSA.

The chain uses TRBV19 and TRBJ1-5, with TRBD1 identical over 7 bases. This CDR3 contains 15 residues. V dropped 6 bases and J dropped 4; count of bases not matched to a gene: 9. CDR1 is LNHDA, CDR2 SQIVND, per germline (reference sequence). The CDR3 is CASRPGTATNQPQHF. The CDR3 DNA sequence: TGTGCCAGTAGACCCGGGACAGCCACAAATCAGCCCCAGCATTTT. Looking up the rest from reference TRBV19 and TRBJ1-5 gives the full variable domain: DGGITQSPKYLFRKEGQNVTLSCEQNLNHDAMYWYRQDPGQGLRLIYYSQIVNDFQKGDIAEGYSVSREKKESFPLTVTSAQKNPTAFYLCASRPGTATNQPQHFGDGTRLSIL.

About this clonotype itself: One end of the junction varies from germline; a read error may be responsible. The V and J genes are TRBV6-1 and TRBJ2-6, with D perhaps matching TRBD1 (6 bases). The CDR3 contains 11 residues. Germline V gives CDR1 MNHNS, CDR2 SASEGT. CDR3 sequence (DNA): TGTGCCAGCACCCGGGACACCATCGAAGCTTTC. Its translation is CASTRDTIEAF.

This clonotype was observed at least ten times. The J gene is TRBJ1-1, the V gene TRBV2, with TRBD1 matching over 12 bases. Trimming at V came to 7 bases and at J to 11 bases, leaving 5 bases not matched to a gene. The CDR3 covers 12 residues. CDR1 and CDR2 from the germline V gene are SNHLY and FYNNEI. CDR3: CASTGTGGRAFF. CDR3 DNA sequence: TGTGCCAGCACCGGGACAGGGGGCCGTGCTTTCTTT. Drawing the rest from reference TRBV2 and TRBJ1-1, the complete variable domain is EPEVTQTPSHQVTQMGQEVILRCVPISNHLYFYWYRQILGQKVEFLVSFYNNEISEKSEIFDDQFSVERPDGSNFTLKIRSTKLEDSAMYFCASTGTGGRAFFGQGTRLTVV.

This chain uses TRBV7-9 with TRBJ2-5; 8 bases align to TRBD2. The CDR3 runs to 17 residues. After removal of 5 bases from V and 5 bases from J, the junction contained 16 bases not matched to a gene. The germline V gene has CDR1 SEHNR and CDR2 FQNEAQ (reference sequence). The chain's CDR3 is CASSQANLGRAGETQYF. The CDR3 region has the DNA TGTGCCAGCAGCCAAGCGAATCTCGGGAGGGCAGGGGAGACCCAGTACTTC.

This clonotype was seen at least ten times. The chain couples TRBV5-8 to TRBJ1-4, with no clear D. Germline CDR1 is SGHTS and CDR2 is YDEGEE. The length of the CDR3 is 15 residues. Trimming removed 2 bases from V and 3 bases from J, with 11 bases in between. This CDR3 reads CASSLRVRANEKLFF. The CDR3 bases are TGTGCCAGCAGCTTACGCGTTCGGGCTAATGAAAAACTGTTTTTT. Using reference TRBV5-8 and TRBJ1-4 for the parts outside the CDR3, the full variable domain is EAGVTQSPTHLIKTRGQQATLRCSPISGHTSVYWYQQALGLGLQFLLWYDEGEERNRGNFPPRFSGRQFPNYSSELNVNALELEDSALYLCASSLRVRANEKLFFGSGTQLSVL.

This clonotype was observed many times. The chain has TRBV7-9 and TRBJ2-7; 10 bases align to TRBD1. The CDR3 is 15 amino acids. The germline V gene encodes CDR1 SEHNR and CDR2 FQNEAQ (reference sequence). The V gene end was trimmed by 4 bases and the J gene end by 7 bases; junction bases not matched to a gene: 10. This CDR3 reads CASSSPPGTGEEQYF. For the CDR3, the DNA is TGTGCCAGCAGCTCCCCGCCCGGGACAGGGGAAGAGCAGTACTTC. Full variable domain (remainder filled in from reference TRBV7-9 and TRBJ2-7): DTGVSQNPRHKITKRGQNVTFRCDPISEHNRLYWYRQTLGQGPEFLTYFQNEAQLEKSRLLSDRFSAERPKGSFSTLEIQRTEQGDSAMYLCASSSPPGTGEEQYFGPGTRLTVT.

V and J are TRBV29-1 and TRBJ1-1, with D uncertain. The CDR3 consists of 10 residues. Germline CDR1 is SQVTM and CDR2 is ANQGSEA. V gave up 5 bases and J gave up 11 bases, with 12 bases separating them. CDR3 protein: CSVYGPEAFF. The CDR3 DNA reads TGCAGCGTTTATGGACCGGAGGCTTTCTTT.

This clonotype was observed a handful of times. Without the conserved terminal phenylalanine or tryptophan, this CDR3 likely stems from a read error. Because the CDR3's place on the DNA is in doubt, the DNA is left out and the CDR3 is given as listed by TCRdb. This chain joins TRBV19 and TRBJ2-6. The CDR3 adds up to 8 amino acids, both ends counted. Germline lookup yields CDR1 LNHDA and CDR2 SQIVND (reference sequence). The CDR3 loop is CASSTRTS.

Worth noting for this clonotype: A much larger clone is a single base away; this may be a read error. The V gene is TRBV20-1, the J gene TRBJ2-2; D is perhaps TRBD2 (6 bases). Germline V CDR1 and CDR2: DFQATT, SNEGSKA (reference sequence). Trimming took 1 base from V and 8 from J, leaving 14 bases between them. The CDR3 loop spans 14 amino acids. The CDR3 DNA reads TGCAGTGCTAGAGGGGTCGCGGGGCATGGGGAGCTGTTTTTT. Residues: CSARGVAGHGELFF.

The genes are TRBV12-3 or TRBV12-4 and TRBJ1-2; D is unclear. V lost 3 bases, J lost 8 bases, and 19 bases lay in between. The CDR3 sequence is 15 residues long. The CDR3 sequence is CASSLAGYEGGGYTF. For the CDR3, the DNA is TGTGCCAGCAGTTTGGCGGGGTATGAGGGTGGCGGCTACACCTTC.

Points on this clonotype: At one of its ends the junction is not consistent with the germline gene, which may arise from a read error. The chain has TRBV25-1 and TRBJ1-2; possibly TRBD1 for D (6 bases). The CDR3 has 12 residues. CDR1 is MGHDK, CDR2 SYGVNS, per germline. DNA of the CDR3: TGTGCTAGCAGTGGCGAGGGGGATGGCTACACCTTC. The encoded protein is CASSGEGDGYTF.

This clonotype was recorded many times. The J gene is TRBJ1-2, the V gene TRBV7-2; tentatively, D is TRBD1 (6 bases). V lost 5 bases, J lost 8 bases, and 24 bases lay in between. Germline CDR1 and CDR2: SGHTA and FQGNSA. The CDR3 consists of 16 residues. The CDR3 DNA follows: TGTGCCAGCAGCAGCCCGGGACATTCCGACTTTAACGGCTACACCTTC. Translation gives CASSSPGHSDFNGYTF. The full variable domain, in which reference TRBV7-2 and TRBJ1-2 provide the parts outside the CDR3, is GAGVSQSPSNKVTEKGKDVELRCDPISGHTALYWYRQSLGQGLEFLIYFQGNSAPDKSGLPSDRFSAERTGGSVSTLTIQRTQQEDSAVYLCASSSPGHSDFNGYTFGSGTRLTVV.

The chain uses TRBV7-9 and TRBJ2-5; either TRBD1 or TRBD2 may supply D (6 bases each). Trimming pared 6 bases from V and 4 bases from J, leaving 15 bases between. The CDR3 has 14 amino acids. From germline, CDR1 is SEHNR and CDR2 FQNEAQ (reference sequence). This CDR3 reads CASRPQGGRETQYF. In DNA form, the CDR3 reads TGTGCCAGCAGACCACAAGGGGGGAGAGAGACCCAGTACTTC.